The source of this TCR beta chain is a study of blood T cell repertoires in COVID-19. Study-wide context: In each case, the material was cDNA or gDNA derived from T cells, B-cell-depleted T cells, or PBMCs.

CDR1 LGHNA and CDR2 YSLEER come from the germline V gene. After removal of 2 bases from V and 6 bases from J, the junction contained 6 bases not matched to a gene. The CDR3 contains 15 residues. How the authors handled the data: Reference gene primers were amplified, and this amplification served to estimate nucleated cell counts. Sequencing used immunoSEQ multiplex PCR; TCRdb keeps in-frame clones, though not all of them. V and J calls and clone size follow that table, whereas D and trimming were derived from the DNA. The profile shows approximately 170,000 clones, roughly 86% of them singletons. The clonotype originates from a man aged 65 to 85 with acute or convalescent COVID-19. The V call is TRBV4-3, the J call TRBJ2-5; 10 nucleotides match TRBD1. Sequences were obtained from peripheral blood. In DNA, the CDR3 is TGCGCCAGCAGCCAATGGGACAGGGGTCAGCAGACCCAGTACTTC. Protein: CASSQWDRGQQTQYF.